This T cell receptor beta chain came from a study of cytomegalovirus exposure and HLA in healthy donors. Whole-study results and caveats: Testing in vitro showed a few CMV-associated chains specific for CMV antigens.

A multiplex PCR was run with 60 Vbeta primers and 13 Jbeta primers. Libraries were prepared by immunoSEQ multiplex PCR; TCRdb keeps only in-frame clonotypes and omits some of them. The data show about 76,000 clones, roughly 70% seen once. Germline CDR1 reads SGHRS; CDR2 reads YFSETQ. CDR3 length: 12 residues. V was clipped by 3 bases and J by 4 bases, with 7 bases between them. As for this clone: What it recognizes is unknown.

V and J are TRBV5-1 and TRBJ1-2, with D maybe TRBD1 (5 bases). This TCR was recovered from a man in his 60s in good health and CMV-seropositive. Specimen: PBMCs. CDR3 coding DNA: TGCGCCAGCAGCTCCCAGGGCTATGGCTACACCTTC. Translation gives CASSSQGYGYTF. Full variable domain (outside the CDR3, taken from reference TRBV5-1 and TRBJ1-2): KAGVTQTPRYLIKTRGQQVTLSCSPISGHRSVSWYQQTPGQGLQFLFEYFSETQRNKGNFPGRFSGRQFSNSRSEMNVSTLELGDSALYLCASSSQGYGYTFGSGTRLTVV.